This T cell receptor beta chain came from a study of graft-versus-host responses after intestinal transplantation. Across the study: Recipients were given multivisceral, liver-intestinal, or isolated intestinal transplants. Study-wide results and limits: GvH clones turned up in recipient marrow; some had shown up first in ileum or blood. Allografts of patients with graft-donor T cell macrochimerism showed high graft-versus-host to host-versus-graft clone ratios.

Clones were sequenced by immunoSEQ multiplex PCR, and TCRdb holds only the in-frame ones, with some missing. The sample contains roughly 93,000 clones, just under 95% of which appear only once. The V gene lost 5 bases and the J gene lost 1 base, with 8 bases spanning the gap. CDR1 is SGHAT and CDR2 is FQDESV in the germline V gene (reference sequence). The CDR3 runs 13 residues. Of note for this clone: Its antigen is currently unknown.

The gene calls are TRBV11-1 and TRBJ1-2; D not certain. The source of this sequence is a human donor who was the organ donor for an intestinal transplant. This material consisted of unstimulated CD8+ T cells sorted from spleen or lymph node cells, taken before transplant. The DNA of the CDR3 is TGTGCCAGCAGCGAAAACAATAACTATGGCTACACCTTC. Translating gives CASSENNNYGYTF.